This T cell receptor (beta chain) is from a study of T cells in Graves' hyperthyroidism and ophthalmopathy. Study findings and constraints: Stable hyperthyroidism was told apart from ophthalmopathy by a model built on 13 V-J features.

In regard to this clonotype: Its target is not known.

Using RNA transcripts as the source, TCR beta CDR3 regions were amplified. HTBI primers were the set used in a first-round RT-PCR of the TCR CDR3. MiXCR, applied by TCRdb to the multiplex PCR reads, yields one record per CDR3 protein. The sample holds under 750,000 distinct CDR3 sequences, roughly a sixth seen once. The CDR3 is 16 amino acids. J lost 2 bases, V lost 3 bases, and 5 bases had no gene match. The V gene's germline CDR1 is MGHRA and CDR2 YSYEKL. The TCR comes from a woman in her forties or fifties with Graves' hyperthyroidism that later progressed to Graves' ophthalmopathy. The chain employs TRBV4-1 and TRBJ2-1, with TRBD1 matching over 9 bases. Sequences were obtained from blood. This CDR3 reads CASSHSDRGTYNEQFF. For the CDR3, the DNA is TGCGCCAGCAGCCACTCGGACAGGGGAACCTACAATGAGCAGTTCTTC.